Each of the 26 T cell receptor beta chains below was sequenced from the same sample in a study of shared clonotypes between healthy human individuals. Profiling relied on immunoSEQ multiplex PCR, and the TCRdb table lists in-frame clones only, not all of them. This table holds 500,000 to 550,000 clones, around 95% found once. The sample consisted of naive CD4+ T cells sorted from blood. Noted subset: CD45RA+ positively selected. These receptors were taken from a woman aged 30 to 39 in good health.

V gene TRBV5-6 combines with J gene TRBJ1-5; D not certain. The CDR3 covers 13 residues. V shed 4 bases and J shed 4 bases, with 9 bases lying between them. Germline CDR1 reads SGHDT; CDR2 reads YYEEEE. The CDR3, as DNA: TGTGCCAGCAGCCCTCGACCGAATCAGCCCCAGCATTTT. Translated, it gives CASSPRPNQPQHF.

The DNA of the CDR3 is TGTGCCAGCTCAAGCGGGAGCGACTACAATGAGCAGTTCTTC. As protein: CASSSGSDYNEQFF. The chain uses TRBV18 and TRBJ2-1, with 8 bases identical to TRBD2. CDR3 length: 14 amino acids. CDR1 is KGHSH and CDR2 is LQKENI in the germline V gene. The junction had 3 bases not matched to a gene; V was cut back by 5 bases and J by 3 bases.

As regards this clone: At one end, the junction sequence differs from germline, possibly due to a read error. CDR3 nucleotide sequence: TGTGCCAGCAGTCCATGGGGGACTAGCGGGAACCATTGGCTCTTC. It encodes CASSPWGTSGNHWLF. This chain uses TRBV27 with TRBJ2-1; 13 bases are shared with TRBD2. The CDR3 consists of 15 residues. The V gene's germline CDR1 is MNHEY and CDR2 SMNVEV (reference sequence).

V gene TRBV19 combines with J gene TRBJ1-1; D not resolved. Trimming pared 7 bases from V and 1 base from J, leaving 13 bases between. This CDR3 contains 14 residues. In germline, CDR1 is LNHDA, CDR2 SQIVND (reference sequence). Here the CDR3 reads CASKALLGNTEAFF. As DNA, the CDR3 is TGTGCCAGTAAGGCGCTGTTGGGGAACACTGAAGCTTTCTTT. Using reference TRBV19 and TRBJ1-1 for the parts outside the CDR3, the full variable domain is DGGITQSPKYLFRKEGQNVTLSCEQNLNHDAMYWYRQDPGQGLRLIYYSQIVNDFQKGDIAEGYSVSREKKESFPLTVTSAQKNPTAFYLCASKALLGNTEAFFGQGTRLTVV.

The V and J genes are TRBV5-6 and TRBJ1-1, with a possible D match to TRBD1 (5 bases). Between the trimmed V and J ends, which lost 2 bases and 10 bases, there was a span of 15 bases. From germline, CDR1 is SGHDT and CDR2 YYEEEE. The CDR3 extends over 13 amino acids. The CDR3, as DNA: TGTGCCAGCAGCTTAAGGGCAGGGCTGTCAGCTTTCTTT. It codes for CASSLRAGLSAFF.

DNA of the CDR3: TGCAGTGCTAGACAGGCCCACGAGCAGTACTTC. It codes for CSARQAHEQYF. The chain joins TRBV20-1 to TRBJ2-7; D remains ambiguous. V shed 2 bases and J shed 5 bases, with 7 bases lying between them. This CDR3 spans 11 amino acids. Germline values: CDR1 DFQATT, CDR2 SNEGSKA (reference sequence).

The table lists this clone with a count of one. Here the CDR3 DNA reads TGTGCCAGCAGTTTAGCGCGGCAAGAATATCAAGAGACCCAGTACTTC. This gives the protein CASSLARQEYQETQYF. The chain links TRBV27 to TRBJ2-5, with D uncertain. V was cut by 2 bases and J by 2 bases, with 15 bases left in between. Germline CDR1 MNHEY, CDR2 SMNVEV (reference sequence). The CDR3 consists of 16 residues.

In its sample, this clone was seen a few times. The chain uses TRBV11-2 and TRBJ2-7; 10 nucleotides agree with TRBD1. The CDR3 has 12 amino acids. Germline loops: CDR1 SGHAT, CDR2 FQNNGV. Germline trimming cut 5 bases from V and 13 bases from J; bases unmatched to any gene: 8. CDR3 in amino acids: CASSRDRGNFYF. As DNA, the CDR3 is TGTGCCAGCAGCAGGGACAGGGGTAACTTCTACTTC.

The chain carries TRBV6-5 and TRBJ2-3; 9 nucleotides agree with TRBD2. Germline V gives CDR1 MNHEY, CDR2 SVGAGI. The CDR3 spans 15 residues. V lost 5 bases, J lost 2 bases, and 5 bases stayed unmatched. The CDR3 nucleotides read TGTGCCAGCAGTATGCTAGCGGGACACACAGATACGCAGTATTTT. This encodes CASSMLAGHTDTQYF.

The CDR3 DNA follows: TGTGCCAGCTCACCGACTGGGAGGGAAAAACTGTTTTTT. It specifies CASSPTGREKLFF. J is TRBJ1-4 and V is TRBV18; D is unclear. Germline V gives CDR1 KGHSH, CDR2 LQKENI. This CDR3 contains 13 residues. V shed 3 bases and J shed 8 bases, with 10 bases lying between them.

The CDR3 nucleotides are TGTGCCAGCTCACGGACCGGGACAGCCTACGAGCAGTACTTC. Translation: CASSRTGTAYEQYF. The V and J genes are TRBV18 and TRBJ2-5; the match to TRBD1 covers 7 bases. The J call may be incorrect, as the DNA end agrees better with TRBJ2-7. Germline V lookup: CDR1 KGHSH, CDR2 LQKENI. The length of the CDR3 is 14 residues.

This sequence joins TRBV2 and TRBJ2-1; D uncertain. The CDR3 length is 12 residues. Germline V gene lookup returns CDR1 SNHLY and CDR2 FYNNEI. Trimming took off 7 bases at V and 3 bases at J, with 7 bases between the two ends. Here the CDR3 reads CASIRDYNEQFF. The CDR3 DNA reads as TGTGCCAGCATAAGGGACTACAATGAGCAGTTCTTC.

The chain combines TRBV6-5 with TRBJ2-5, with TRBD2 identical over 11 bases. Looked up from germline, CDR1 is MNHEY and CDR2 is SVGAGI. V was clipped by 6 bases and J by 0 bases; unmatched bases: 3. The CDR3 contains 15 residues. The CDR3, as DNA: TGTGCCAGCAGGGGGACTAGCGGAAACCAAGAGACCCAGTACTTC. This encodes CASRGTSGNQETQYF.

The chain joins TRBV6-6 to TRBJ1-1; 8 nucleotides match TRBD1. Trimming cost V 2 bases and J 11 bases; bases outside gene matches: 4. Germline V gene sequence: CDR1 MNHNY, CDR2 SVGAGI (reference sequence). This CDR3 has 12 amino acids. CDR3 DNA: TGTGCCAGCAGTTACCCAGGGGGCGAGGCTTTCTTT. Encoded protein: CASSYPGGEAFF.

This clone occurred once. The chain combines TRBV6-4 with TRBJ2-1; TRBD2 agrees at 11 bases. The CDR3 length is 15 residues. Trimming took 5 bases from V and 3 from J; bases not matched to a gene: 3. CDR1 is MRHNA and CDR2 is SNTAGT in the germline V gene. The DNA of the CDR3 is TGTGCCAGCAGTTCGCTAGCGGGAGGCTACAATGAGCAGTTCTTC. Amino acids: CASSSLAGGYNEQFF.

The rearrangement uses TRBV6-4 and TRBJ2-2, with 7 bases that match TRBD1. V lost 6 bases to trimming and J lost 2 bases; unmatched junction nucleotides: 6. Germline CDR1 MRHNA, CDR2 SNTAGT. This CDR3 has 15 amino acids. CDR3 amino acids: CASSAGTANTGELFF. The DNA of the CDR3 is TGTGCCAGCAGCGCCGGGACAGCCAACACCGGGGAGCTGTTTTTT.

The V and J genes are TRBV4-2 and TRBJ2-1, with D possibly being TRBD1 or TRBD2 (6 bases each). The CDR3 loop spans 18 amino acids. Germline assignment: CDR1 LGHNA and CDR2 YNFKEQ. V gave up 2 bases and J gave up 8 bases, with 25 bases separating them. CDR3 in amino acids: CASSQPKGVSGPRHEQFF. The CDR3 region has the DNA TGTGCCAGCAGCCAACCCAAGGGGGTTAGCGGCCCACGGCATGAGCAGTTCTTC.

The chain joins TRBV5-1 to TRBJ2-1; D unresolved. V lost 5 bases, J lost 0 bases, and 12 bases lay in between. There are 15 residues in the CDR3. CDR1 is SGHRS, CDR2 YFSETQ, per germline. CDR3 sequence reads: CASSLLTPSYNEQFF. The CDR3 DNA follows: TGCGCCAGCAGTTTGCTCACCCCCTCCTACAATGAGCAGTTCTTC.

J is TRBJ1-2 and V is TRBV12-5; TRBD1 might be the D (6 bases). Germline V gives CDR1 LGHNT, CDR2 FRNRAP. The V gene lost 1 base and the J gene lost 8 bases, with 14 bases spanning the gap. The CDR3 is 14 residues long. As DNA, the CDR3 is TGTGCTAGTGGTTTGGGTTCAGGGGCTGGAGGCTACACCTTC. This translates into CASGLGSGAGGYTF.

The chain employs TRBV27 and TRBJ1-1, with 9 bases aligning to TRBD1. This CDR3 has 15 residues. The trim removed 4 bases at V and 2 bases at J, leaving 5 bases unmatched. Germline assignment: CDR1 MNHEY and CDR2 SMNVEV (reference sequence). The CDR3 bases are TGTGCCAGCAGTTCCCAGGGACAGGGAAACACTGAAGCTTTCTTT. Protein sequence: CASSSQGQGNTEAFF.

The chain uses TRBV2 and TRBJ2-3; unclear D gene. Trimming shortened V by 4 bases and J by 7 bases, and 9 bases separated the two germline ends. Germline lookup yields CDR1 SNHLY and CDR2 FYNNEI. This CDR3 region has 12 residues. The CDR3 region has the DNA TGTGCCAGCAGTGCGGTGGGGAATACGCAGTATTTT. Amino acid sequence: CASSAVGNTQYF. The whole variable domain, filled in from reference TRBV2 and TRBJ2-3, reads EPEVTQTPSHQVTQMGQEVILRCVPISNHLYFYWYRQILGQKVEFLVSFYNNEISEKSEIFDDQFSVERPDGSNFTLKIRSTKLEDSAMYFCASSAVGNTQYFGPGTRLTVL.

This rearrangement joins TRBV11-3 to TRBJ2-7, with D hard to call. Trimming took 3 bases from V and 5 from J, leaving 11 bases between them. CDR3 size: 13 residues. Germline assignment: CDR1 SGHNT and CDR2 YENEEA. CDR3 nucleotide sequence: TGTGCCAGCAGCTTCTCCAGAAGGGACGAGCAGTACTTC. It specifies CASSFSRRDEQYF.

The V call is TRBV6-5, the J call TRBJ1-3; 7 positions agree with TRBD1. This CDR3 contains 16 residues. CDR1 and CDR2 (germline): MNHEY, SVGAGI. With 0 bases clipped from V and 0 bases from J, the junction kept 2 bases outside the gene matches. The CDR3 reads CASSYSGDSSGNTIYF. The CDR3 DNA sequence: TGTGCCAGCAGTTACTCCGGGGACAGCTCTGGAAACACCATATATTTT.

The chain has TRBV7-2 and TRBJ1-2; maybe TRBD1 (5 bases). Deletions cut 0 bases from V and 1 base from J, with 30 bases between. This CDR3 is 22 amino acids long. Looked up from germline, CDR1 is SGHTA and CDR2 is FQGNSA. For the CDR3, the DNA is TGTGCCAGCAGCTTAGCGCCACAGGTTGTTCCCTTCCGACTCCGTCATAACTATGGCTACACCTTC. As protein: CASSLAPQVVPFRLRHNYGYTF.

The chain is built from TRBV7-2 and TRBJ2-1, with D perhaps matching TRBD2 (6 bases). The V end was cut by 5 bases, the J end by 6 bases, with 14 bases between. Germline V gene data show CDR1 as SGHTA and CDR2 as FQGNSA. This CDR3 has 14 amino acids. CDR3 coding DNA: TGTGCCAGCAGCATAAGGCGGGATGGCAATGAGCAGTTCTTC. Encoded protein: CASSIRRDGNEQFF. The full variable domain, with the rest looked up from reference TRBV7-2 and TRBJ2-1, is GAGVSQSPSNKVTEKGKDVELRCDPISGHTALYWYRQSLGQGLEFLIYFQGNSAPDKSGLPSDRFSAERTGGSVSTLTIQRTQQEDSAVYLCASSIRRDGNEQFFGPGTRLTVL.

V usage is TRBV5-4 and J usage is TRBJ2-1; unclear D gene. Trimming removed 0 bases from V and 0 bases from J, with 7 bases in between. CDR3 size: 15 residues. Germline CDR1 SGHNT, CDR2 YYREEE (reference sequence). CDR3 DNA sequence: TGTGCCAGCAGCTTGGAGGGCACCTCCTACAATGAGCAGTTCTTC. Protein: CASSLEGTSYNEQFF.